The 14 T cell receptor beta chains presented below share a single source sample, sequenced in a study of CD8 T cells in Susac syndrome. With random hexamers, reverse transcription was performed on roughly 0.5 to 1 ug of RNA. TCRdb itself ran the immunoSEQ multiplex PCR reads through MiXCR, one entry per CDR3 protein. Here the sample spans 170,000 or so distinct CDR3 sequences, about 96% being singletons. Sequencing was done on a sample of CD4+ T cells from PBMCs. The receptors come from a human donor with Susac syndrome.

This chain joins TRBV7-2 and TRBJ1-2; TRBD1 matches 7 bases. V lost 0 bases to trimming and J lost 10 bases; unmatched junction nucleotides: 5. The CDR3 length is 13 residues. Per the germline V gene, CDR1 is SGHTA and CDR2 is FQGNSA. The CDR3 DNA is TGTGCCAGCAGCTTAGCTCGGGACAGCATCTACACCTTC. Its translation is CASSLARDSIYTF.

The chain joins TRBV28 to TRBJ2-1; D is unresolved. The V gene's germline CDR1 is MDHEN and CDR2 SYDVKM. The CDR3 loop spans 15 amino acids. V lost 7 bases and J 2 bases, leaving 15 bases between the germline ends. CDR3 nucleotide sequence: TGTGCCAGCATGGCTCCGGGCGGTACCTACAATGAGCAGTTCTTC. Its protein is CASMAPGGTYNEQFF.

The genes are TRBV29-1 and TRBJ2-3, with 15 bases fitting TRBD2. V was pared by 7 bases and J by 5 bases, with 7 bases of the junction left unmatched. The CDR3 extends over 15 amino acids. From germline, CDR1 is SQVTM and CDR2 ANQGSEA. The CDR3 DNA reads as TGCAGCGCTTATGGACTAGCGGGAGGGAAAGATACGCAGTATTTT. Translating it yields CSAYGLAGGKDTQYF.

The chain uses TRBV28 and TRBJ2-3; 8 positions match TRBD1. CDR1 and CDR2 (germline): MDHEN, SYDVKM. The length of the CDR3 is 15 residues. V lost 10 bases and J lost 2; bases outside the gene matches: 11. Here the CDR3 DNA reads TGTGCCACCTCTCTGGGGACAGGAATCACAGATACGCAGTATTTT. Encoded protein: CATSLGTGITDTQYF. Complete variable domain (other parts from reference TRBV28 and TRBJ2-3): DVKVTQSSRYLVKRTGEKVFLECVQDMDHENMFWYRQDPGLGLRLIYFSYDVKMKEKGDIPEGYSVSREKKERFSLILESASTNQTSMYLCATSLGTGITDTQYFGPGTRLTVL.

The rearrangement links TRBV7-2 to TRBJ2-2, with D uncertain. CDR3 length: 12 residues. The germline V gene encodes CDR1 SGHTA and CDR2 FQGNSA. Trimming shortened V by 5 bases and J by 9 bases, and 10 bases separated the two germline ends. The CDR3 sequence is CASSPGTRELFF. The CDR3 DNA is TGTGCCAGCAGCCCCGGAACCCGGGAGCTGTTTTTT.

The V gene is TRBV28, the J gene TRBJ1-5; 7 nucleotides line up with TRBD1. The CDR3 covers 16 residues. CDR1 and CDR2 from the germline V gene are MDHEN and SYDVKM. The trim removed 2 bases at V and 3 bases at J, leaving 7 bases unmatched. CDR3 amino acids: CASSLLGGTANQPQHF. CDR3 coding DNA: TGTGCCAGCAGTTTACTGGGTGGGACAGCCAATCAGCCCCAGCATTTT.

V and J are TRBV7-2 and TRBJ2-5, with D possibly being TRBD1 (5 bases). CDR1 is SGHTA and CDR2 is FQGNSA in the germline V gene. The ends were cut back, 2 bases at V and 1 base at J, with 11 bases in the middle. The CDR3 extends over 15 amino acids. This CDR3 is CASSLNRTPQETQYF. The CDR3, as DNA: TGTGCCAGCAGCTTAAACAGGACACCCCAAGAGACCCAGTACTTC.

The V and J genes are TRBV9 and TRBJ2-5; TRBD2 matches at 7 bases. Germline values: CDR1 SGDLS, CDR2 YYNGEE. CDR3 length: 15 amino acids. Germline trimming cut 6 bases from V and 2 bases from J; bases unmatched to any gene: 10. CDR3 residues: CASTQSWGGQETQYF. CDR3 DNA sequence: TGTGCCAGCACTCAAAGCTGGGGGGGGCAAGAGACCCAGTACTTC. The whole variable domain, remainder taken from reference TRBV9 and TRBJ2-5, is DSGVTQTPKHLITATGQRVTLRCSPRSGDLSVYWYQQSLDQGLQFLIQYYNGEERAKGNILERFSAQQFPDLHSELNLSSLELGDSALYFCASTQSWGGQETQYFGPGTRLLVL.

This chain connects TRBV7-3 to TRBJ2-7, with unresolved D. CDR1 and CDR2 from the germline V gene are SGHTA and FQGTGA. Trimming removed 5 bases at V and 3 bases at J, with 11 bases between. The CDR3 extends over 13 amino acids. The CDR3 sequence is CASSHSDGYEQYF. CDR3 DNA sequence: TGTGCCAGCAGCCATTCGGACGGCTACGAGCAGTACTTC.

The V gene is TRBV12-3 or TRBV12-4, the J gene TRBJ2-1, with 7 bases matching TRBD1. There are 15 residues in the CDR3. Unmatched junction bases numbered 9, after V lost 5 bases and J lost 5 bases. CDR3 nucleotide sequence: TGTGCCAGCAGTCTCCAATCCGGGACAGACAATGAGCAGTTCTTC. Translation gives CASSLQSGTDNEQFF.

The rearrangement links TRBV4-1 to TRBJ2-7; perhaps TRBD2 as D (5 bases). Trimming pared 4 bases from V and 0 bases from J, leaving 16 bases between. CDR3 size: 16 residues. CDR1 and CDR2 from the germline V gene are MGHRA and YSYEKL. The CDR3 sequence: CASSPAAGSSSYEQYF. The CDR3 DNA is TGCGCCAGCAGCCCGGCCGCGGGTTCCAGCTCCTACGAGCAGTACTTC.

This clonotype showed up just once. J is TRBJ1-4 and V is TRBV29-1; 7 nucleotides line up with TRBD1. V lost 4 bases to trimming and J lost 4 bases; unmatched junction nucleotides: 3. Germline values: CDR1 SQVTM, CDR2 ANQGSEA. This CDR3 spans 13 amino acids. This chain's CDR3 is CSVGGQLNEKLFF. CDR3 DNA sequence: TGCAGCGTTGGGGGACAGCTTAATGAAAAACTGTTTTTT.

This clonotype appeared once. The V call is TRBV28, the J call TRBJ1-4; TRBD1 matches 7 bases. The CDR3 sequence is 16 residues long. The V gene's germline CDR1 is MDHEN and CDR2 SYDVKM. V lost 6 bases, J lost 3 bases, and 10 bases stayed unmatched. The CDR3 loop reads CASSTPGGTANEKLFF. In DNA, the CDR3 is TGTGCCAGCAGCACCCCTGGGGGGACAGCTAATGAAAAACTGTTTTTT.

This chain uses TRBV20-1 with TRBJ2-5, with D perhaps matching TRBD2 (5 bases). The CDR3 totals 11 residues. The germline V gene has CDR1 DFQATT and CDR2 SNEGSKA (reference sequence). Deletions cut 5 bases from V and 7 bases from J, with 11 bases between. The CDR3 here is CSALIRGTQYF. CDR3 DNA sequence: TGCAGTGCTCTTATCCGGGGGACCCAGTACTTC.